These 17 T cell receptor beta chains were all obtained from the same sample, sequenced in a study of spatial heterogeneity in lung cancer. One entry per CDR3 protein, called by TCRdb with MiXCR from the 5' RACE reads. The top ten hold 25% to 30% of the sample, which has about 10,000 distinct CDR3 sequences, 4.5% to 7% seen once. Documented time point: sample taken at primary tumor resection. Sequencing was performed on whole RNA extracted from tumor and nontumor lung tissue, or from frozen PBMC, and the material was left unsorted. Material: PBMCs, obtained at surgery. The receptors stem from a male donor with early-stage non-small cell lung cancer.

The chain carries TRBV28 and TRBJ1-2, with TRBD1 as a possible D gene (5 bases). CDR1 MDHEN and CDR2 SYDVKM come from the germline V gene. The CDR3 covers 14 residues. Between the trimmed V and J ends, which lost 5 bases and 9 bases, there was a span of 19 bases. CDR3 in amino acids: CASSPGGGPHSYTF. The DNA of the CDR3 is TGTGCCAGCAGTCCGGGGGGAGGGCCCCATAGCTACACCTTC.

By sample fraction, this clonotype is medium-sized. The chain combines TRBV20-1 with TRBJ2-5; D gene unclear. Trimming pared 0 bases from V and 1 base from J, leaving 9 bases between. The germline V gene has CDR1 DFQATT and CDR2 SNEGSKA (reference sequence). This CDR3 is built from 14 residues. CDR3 amino acids: CSARDQGFQETQYF. CDR3 in DNA: TGCAGTGCTAGAGATCAAGGATTCCAAGAGACCCAGTACTTC.

This clonotype counts as medium-sized. This rearrangement joins TRBV20-1 to TRBJ2-1, with D perhaps TRBD2 (6 bases). Trimming shortened V by 7 bases and J by 1 base, and 26 bases separated the two germline ends. This CDR3 has 18 residues. CDR1 and CDR2 from the germline V gene are DFQATT and SNEGSKA (reference sequence). This CDR3 is CSVWGTVRLGASYNEQFF. DNA for the CDR3: TGCAGTGTATGGGGGACTGTCAGACTAGGAGCTTCCTACAATGAGCAGTTCTTC.

This clonotype was observed at least ten times. This chain joins TRBV7-3 and TRBJ1-2; no clear D. V shed 5 bases and J shed 1 base, with 5 bases lying between them. There are 12 residues in the CDR3. CDR1 is SGHTA and CDR2 is FQGTGA in the germline V gene. The CDR3 region has the DNA TGTGCCAGCAGCGTCCTTAACTATGGCTACACCTTC. This encodes CASSVLNYGYTF.

Sample share makes this clonotype medium-sized. The chain uses TRBV29-1 and TRBJ2-3; 7 bases align to TRBD1. Germline lookup yields CDR1 SQVTM and CDR2 ANQGSEA. Trimming took 5 bases from V and 2 from J; bases not matched to a gene: 7. CDR3 length equals 14 residues. The CDR3 coding sequence is TGCAGCGTTATTGACAGGGTTTACACAGATACGCAGTATTTT. Its translation: CSVIDRVYTDTQYF.

In this sample, this clonotype turned up many times. J is TRBJ2-7 and V is TRBV20-1; possible D gene TRBD1, 5 bases. The CDR3 is made up of 13 amino acids. CDR1 and CDR2 from the germline V gene are DFQATT and SNEGSKA (reference sequence). V was trimmed by 4 bases and J by 7 bases, leaving 17 bases between them. CDR3 sequence: CSATDRAGWEQYF. CDR3 nucleotides: TGCAGTGCTACAGACCGTGCAGGGTGGGAGCAGTACTTC.

V is TRBV29-1 and J is TRBJ2-5, with a tentative D call TRBD1 (6 bases). V shed 4 bases and J shed 5 bases, with 17 bases lying between them. The CDR3 totals 14 residues. From germline, CDR1 is SQVTM and CDR2 ANQGSEA. The chain's CDR3 is CSVAGTPFLETQYF. As DNA, the CDR3 is TGCAGCGTTGCCGGGACACCGTTCCTGGAGACCCAGTACTTC.

There are many counts of this clonotype. This chain uses TRBV5-1 with TRBJ1-1, with 7 bases matching TRBD1. Germline-derived CDR1 and CDR2 are SGHRS and YFSETQ. This CDR3 comprises 14 residues. V was pared by 0 bases and J by 5 bases, with 4 bases of the junction left unmatched. CDR3 sequence (DNA): TGCGCCAGCAGCTTGGAAGGGGGCAGGACTGAAGCTTTCTTT. As protein: CASSLEGGRTEAFF.

This clonotype was recorded at least ten times. This rearrangement joins TRBV11-2 to TRBJ2-7, with 8 bases aligning to TRBD1. Trimming took 5 bases from V and 0 from J; bases not matched to a gene: 6. This CDR3 has 15 residues. Germline V lookup: CDR1 SGHAT, CDR2 FQNNGV. DNA for the CDR3: TGTGCCAGCAGCATCTGGACAGGGAGCTCCTACGAGCAGTACTTC. It codes for CASSIWTGSSYEQYF.

This clonotype has a count of ten or more. The genes are TRBV29-1 and TRBJ2-5; D perhaps matches TRBD1 (8 bases). CDR1 and CDR2 from the germline V gene are SQVTM and ANQGSEA. The CDR3 is made up of 13 amino acids. Trimming pared 5 bases from V and 3 bases from J, leaving 13 bases between. In DNA, the CDR3 is TGCAGCGTTAACACAGGGGGGGAAGAGACCCAGTACTTC. Its protein product is CSVNTGGEETQYF. Looking up the rest from reference TRBV29-1 and TRBJ2-5 gives the full variable domain: SAVISQKPSRDICQRGTSLTIQCQVDSQVTMMFWYRQQPGQSLTLIATANQGSEATYESGFVIDKFPISRPNLTFSTLTVSNMSPEDSSIYLCSVNTGGEETQYFGPGTRLLVL.

This clonotype was seen many times. The chain employs TRBV7-9 and TRBJ1-1; D gene unclear. The germline V gene has CDR1 SEHNR and CDR2 FQNEAQ (reference sequence). The CDR3 has 11 residues. Deletions cut 5 bases from V and 5 bases from J, with 6 bases between. The CDR3 sequence is CASSPWTEAFF. The CDR3 DNA is TGTGCCAGCAGCCCTTGGACTGAAGCTTTCTTT.

The rearrangement uses TRBV29-1 and TRBJ2-3; TRBD1 aligns across 8 bases. The CDR3 has 15 amino acids. Losses at the gene ends were 6 bases for V and 3 bases for J; bases not matched to a gene: 11. From germline, CDR1 is SQVTM and CDR2 ANQGSEA. CDR3 DNA sequence: TGCAGCGTCAAAGTTGCGGACAGGGCGACAGATACGCAGTATTTT. Protein: CSVKVADRATDTQYF.

This clonotype rates as medium-sized. This chain joins TRBV5-8 and TRBJ1-6; D is undetermined. V was shortened by 2 bases and J by 7 bases, with 16 bases between the two germline ends. The germline V gene has CDR1 SGHTS and CDR2 YDEGEE. The CDR3 runs to 16 residues. CDR3 amino acids: CASSFPPGGLNSPLHF. CDR3 DNA sequence: TGTGCCAGCAGCTTCCCGCCGGGAGGGTTAAATTCACCCCTCCACTTT.

This clonotype was recorded many times. Sequence at one end of the junction differs from germline and may be a read error. V and J are TRBV14 and TRBJ2-7, with unresolved D. This CDR3 is built from 12 residues. The V gene's germline CDR1 is SGHDN and CDR2 FVKESK. Written as DNA, the CDR3 is TGTGCCAGCAGCCAAGATTTCCCCCCTACGTCCTTC. Protein product: CASSQDFPPTSF. Full variable domain (missing parts from reference TRBV14 and TRBJ2-7): EAGVTQFPSHSVIEKGQTVTLRCDPISGHDNLYWYRRVMGKEIKFLLHFVKESKQDESGMPNNRFLAERTGGTYSTLKVQPAELEDSGVYFCASSQDFPPTSFGPGTRLTVT.

This clonotype is medium-sized by share. CDR3 coding DNA: TGTGCCAGCAGGAGCGGGGCCTACGAGCAGTACTTC. It translates to CASRSGAYEQYF. The chain combines TRBV7-9 with TRBJ2-7; 7 bases line up with TRBD2. Per germline, CDR1 SEHNR and CDR2 FQNEAQ (reference sequence). This CDR3 contains 12 residues. J gave up 2 bases and V 6 bases, and 1 base lay outside the gene matches. Combining the CDR3 with reference TRBV7-9 and TRBJ2-7 gives the whole variable domain DTGVSQNPRHKITKRGQNVTFRCDPISEHNRLYWYRQTLGQGPEFLTYFQNEAQLEKSRLLSDRFSAERPKGSFSTLEIQRTEQGDSAMYLCASRSGAYEQYFGPGTRLTVT.

This clonotype was picked up many times. J is TRBJ2-3 and V is TRBV6-6; 13 bases fit TRBD2. Losses at the gene ends were 0 bases for V and 0 bases for J; bases not matched to a gene: 0. Germline CDR1 and CDR2: MNHNY and SVGAGI (reference sequence). The CDR3 consists of 17 residues. The DNA of the CDR3 is TGTGCCAGCAGTTACTCGACTAGCGGGGGGAGCACAGATACGCAGTATTTT. Its translation is CASSYSTSGGSTDTQYF.

In this sample, this clonotype is medium-sized (0.01 to 0.1%). The CDR3 reads CASSPGTPGANVLTF. CDR3 sequence (DNA): TGTGCCAGCTCACCCGGGACACCTGGGGCCAACGTCCTGACTTTC. The chain couples TRBV18 to TRBJ2-6; the D gene is possibly TRBD1 (6 bases). CDR1 is KGHSH and CDR2 is LQKENI in the germline V gene. This CDR3 contains 15 residues. V dropped 3 bases and J dropped 2 bases, with 8 bases sitting between them.